The rows below give T cell receptor beta chains drawn from one sample of a study of regulatory T cells in long-lasting Graves disease. MiXCR was run by TCRdb on the multiplex PCR reads, yielding one entry per CDR3 protein. The sample lists 560,000 or so distinct CDR3 sequences, about 16% occurring once. The same data also went into a second study, on T cells in Graves' hyperthyroidism and ophthalmopathy.

The source was peripheral blood mononuclear cells (PBMCs), collected at new diagnosis, from a patient treated with antithyroid drugs. The origin of the receptors is a man aged 18 to 30 with Graves disease. CDR3s leave out the opening cysteine and the closing phenylalanine or tryptophan. Each record gives: V gene, J gene, CDR3 protein.

V gene: TRBV7-8; J gene: TRBJ1-6; CDR3 protein: ASSLRTGSSYNSPLH
V gene: TRBV29-1; J gene: TRBJ1-1; CDR3 protein: SVIRVGAEAF
V gene: TRBV20-1; J gene: TRBJ1-4; CDR3 protein: SAPGQGAAATNEKLF
V gene: TRBV5-1; J gene: TRBJ2-2; CDR3 protein: ASSPGVDTGELF
V gene: TRBV25-1; J gene: TRBJ2-7; CDR3 protein: ASIQTGTSVMEQY
V gene: TRBV11-2; J gene: TRBJ2-3; CDR3 protein: ASSSRMGGSTDTQY
V gene: TRBV20-1; J gene: TRBJ1-6; CDR3 protein: SARSDQGANSPLH
V gene: TRBV28; J gene: TRBJ1-4; CDR3 protein: ASRVYEKLF
V gene: TRBV7-2; J gene: TRBJ1-1; CDR3 protein: ASSVSPRTGNTEAF
V gene: TRBV7-2; J gene: TRBJ2-3; CDR3 protein: ASSLTTGIFADTQY
V gene: TRBV28; J gene: TRBJ2-7; CDR3 protein: ASSTPIAGATYEQY
V gene: TRBV20-1; J gene: TRBJ2-1; CDR3 protein: SAGFEGDGNEQF
V gene: TRBV7-8; J gene: TRBJ2-5; CDR3 protein: ASSFDRQETQY
V gene: TRBV28; J gene: TRBJ1-1; CDR3 protein: ASSPGTGGRSTEAF
V gene: TRBV7-3; J gene: TRBJ1-5; CDR3 protein: ASSSGQGQLNQPQH
V gene: TRBV7-3; J gene: TRBJ2-3; CDR3 protein: ASSPIGQGPVSTDTQY
V gene: TRBV19; J gene: TRBJ2-1; CDR3 protein: ASSPLDPGTRTYNEQF
V gene: TRBV20-1; J gene: TRBJ2-5; CDR3 protein: SARDSPEETQY
V gene: TRBV5-8; J gene: TRBJ2-4; CDR3 protein: ASSLPPGAGTE
V gene: TRBV5-1; J gene: TRBJ2-7; CDR3 protein: ASTPQGGFYEQY
V gene: TRBV6-1; J gene: TRBJ2-7; CDR3 protein: ASSIKGARAYEQY
V gene: TRBV5-1; J gene: TRBJ1-5; CDR3 protein: ASSLSGQGNQPQH
V gene: TRBV18; J gene: TRBJ1-1; CDR3 protein: ASSHRARYMNTEAF
V gene: TRBV4-1; J gene: TRBJ2-1; CDR3 protein: ASSPTREIVNEQF
V gene: TRBV10-3; J gene: TRBJ2-1; CDR3 protein: AISRGGTSGSANEQF
V gene: TRBV19; J gene: TRBJ2-1; CDR3 protein: ASIWGDEQF
V gene: TRBV9; J gene: TRBJ2-1; CDR3 protein: ASSASGTQF
V gene: TRBV2; J gene: TRBJ2-3; CDR3 protein: ASGGVLMDTQY
V gene: TRBV3-1; J gene: TRBJ1-4; CDR3 protein: ASSQQSGVNEKLF
V gene: TRBV5-4; J gene: TRBJ2-7; CDR3 protein: ASSLQDYEQY
V gene: TRBV7-9; J gene: TRBJ2-7; CDR3 protein: ASSYVAVGLAGLEQY
V gene: TRBV7-2; J gene: TRBJ2-3; CDR3 protein: ASSLLRLSPGGDTQY
V gene: TRBV25-1; J gene: TRBJ2-1; CDR3 protein: ASSGKTGTYNEQF
V gene: TRBV27; J gene: TRBJ1-1; CDR3 protein: ASKETGSAEAF
V gene: TRBV11-2; J gene: TRBJ2-1; CDR3 protein: ASSLGGRAGNEQF
V gene: TRBV7-9; J gene: TRBJ2-5; CDR3 protein: ASSLDYEETQY
V gene: TRBV6-2/TRBV6-3; J gene: TRBJ2-2; CDR3 protein: ASSYKGTGELF
V gene: TRBV12-3/TRBV12-4; J gene: TRBJ2-1; CDR3 protein: ASSLGAGGGNEQF
V gene: TRBV27; J gene: TRBJ2-7; CDR3 protein: ASSYGQGSGEQY
V gene: TRBV18; J gene: TRBJ1-1; CDR3 protein: ASSPGTGVNTEAF
V gene: TRBV12-3/TRBV12-4; J gene: TRBJ2-3; CDR3 protein: ASSPPPGTASTDTQY
V gene: TRBV7-6; J gene: TRBJ2-5; CDR3 protein: ASGPWQETQY
V gene: TRBV12-3/TRBV12-4; J gene: TRBJ2-1; CDR3 protein: ASSPGLAGIKSYNEQF
V gene: TRBV6-1; J gene: TRBJ2-1; CDR3 protein: ASSDVGFGEQF
V gene: TRBV12-3/TRBV12-4; J gene: TRBJ1-2; CDR3 protein: ATDRDRGLGDYGYT
V gene: TRBV2; J gene: TRBJ1-1; CDR3 protein: ASRETIQGNNEAF
V gene: TRBV2; J gene: TRBJ1-2; CDR3 protein: ASTPGGIDYGYT
V gene: TRBV4-1; J gene: TRBJ1-5; CDR3 protein: ASSKHGTGTNQPQH
V gene: TRBV20-1; J gene: TRBJ2-1; CDR3 protein: SATSESSYNEQF
V gene: TRBV7-9; J gene: TRBJ1-4; CDR3 protein: ASSLGGGFDEKLF
V gene: TRBV28; J gene: TRBJ2-1; CDR3 protein: ASSSYLGVSYNEQF
V gene: TRBV25-1; J gene: TRBJ1-1; CDR3 protein: ASSDKGGGTEAF
V gene: TRBV30; J gene: TRBJ2-5; CDR3 protein: AWMLEQETQY
V gene: TRBV29-1; J gene: TRBJ2-7; CDR3 protein: SVDGRDYEQY
V gene: TRBV20-1; J gene: TRBJ2-7; CDR3 protein: SASPLRQLIYEQY
V gene: TRBV29-1; J gene: TRBJ2-3; CDR3 protein: SVGATANSDTQY
V gene: TRBV20-1; J gene: TRBJ1-1; CDR3 protein: SARDPGKEDSEAF